This TCR beta chain emerged from a study of cytotoxic CD8 clonotypes in ibrutinib-treated CLL (dated by TCRdb to about 2021). Describing the broader study: The cohort included more than 14 treatment-naive and some twelve relapsed/refractory patients; roughly 17 were IGHV unmutated. Of the 90 or so participants in the trial, 25 to 30 had longitudinal samples available. Responses were partial in 24 patients and complete in 2; after median around 66 months follow-up, around 15 stayed in remission and roughly twelve progressed. On average, each sample had approximately 280,000 productive templates and almost 95,000 productive rearrangements. Response samples were obtained after a median of approximately twelve months of treatment, with a range of roughly 6 to 36 months. Cryopreserved peripheral blood mononuclear cells were collected at three points: before therapy, at response, and at either sustained remission or disease progression.

For TCR beta library preparation, about 2.2 micrograms of genomic DNA were extracted from the cryopreserved PBMCs. Longitudinal blood samples from CLL patients receiving ibrutinib monotherapy were subjected to high-throughput TCR beta sequencing. The patients took part in an open-label, single-center phase 2 trial of ibrutinib monotherapy. Of note for this clone: Its antigen remains unidentified. No much larger clone exists at a distance of one base, and base qualities are not known.

Each clonotype received, on average, 10x coverage in deep resolution sequencing performed on a MiSeq, where the target depth lay between 1 in 1 million and 1 in 200,000 T cells. The immunoSEQ hsTCRB Kit was used to generate TCR beta libraries. Processing in the source paper ran as follows. Data were analyzed with ImmunoSEQ Data Assistant and ImmunoSEQ Analyzer, with V, D and J genes assigned per IMGT definitions. Clonality, which ranges from 0 to 1, was calculated as one minus the normalized Shannon entropy of productive rearrangement frequencies. Only overrepresented clonotypes making up at least 0.05% of each patient's repertoire were included in the public clonotype analysis. Repertoires from some twelve age-matched healthy donors in immuneACCESS were used as clonality controls. TCRdb took this table from immuneACCESS and kept in-frame rearrangements with V and J called. Such tables lack part of the clones; where checked against another copy, unresolved V genes explain under half of the gap, and the rest is unexplained. V and J calls and clone size are given by that table; D and trimming were obtained from the DNA. This sample lists some 28,000 clones; 57% were detected once. The top ten hold approximately 4.7% of the sample.

Study-level results and caveats: Baseline clonality was found to be higher than that of age-matched healthy donors and was strongly correlated with circulating CD8+ T-cell counts. Sampling times were not matched between sustained-remission and progressing patients, and lymph node repertoires were not studied. Public clonotypes were rare and either shrank or stayed stable during treatment, and the rise in clonality at ibrutinib response reflected expansion of private clonotypes. Clonality increased at ibrutinib response, stayed stable in sustained remission, and fell back toward baseline at progression.

V is shortened by 1 base, J by 5 bases, and the region joining them spans 11 bases. CDR1 and CDR2 were assigned from the germline V gene as SGHVS and FNYEAQ. Taken from cysteine to phenylalanine, the CDR3 has 14 residues. The entry retains the CDR3 DNA only, 42 bases that are in frame from base 1. In this chain, TRBV7-6 is recombined with TRBJ1-1, and perhaps TRBD1 as D gene, on 5 matching bases. The clonotype originates from a human donor with chronic lymphocytic leukemia. The specimen was PBMCs, collected before ibrutinib treatment. The CDR3 protein is CASSLGGTRTEAFF. The sequence in DNA is TGTGCCAGCAGCTTAGGAGGGACGCGGACTGAAGCTTTCTTT. Full variable domain (CDR3 extended with the reference TRBV7-6 and TRBJ1-1 proteins): GAGVSQSPRYKVTKRGQDVALRCDPISGHVSLYWYRQALGQGPEFLTYFNYEAQQDKSGLPNDRFSAERPEGSISTLTIQRTEQRDSAMYRCASSLGGTRTEAFFGQGTRLTVV.